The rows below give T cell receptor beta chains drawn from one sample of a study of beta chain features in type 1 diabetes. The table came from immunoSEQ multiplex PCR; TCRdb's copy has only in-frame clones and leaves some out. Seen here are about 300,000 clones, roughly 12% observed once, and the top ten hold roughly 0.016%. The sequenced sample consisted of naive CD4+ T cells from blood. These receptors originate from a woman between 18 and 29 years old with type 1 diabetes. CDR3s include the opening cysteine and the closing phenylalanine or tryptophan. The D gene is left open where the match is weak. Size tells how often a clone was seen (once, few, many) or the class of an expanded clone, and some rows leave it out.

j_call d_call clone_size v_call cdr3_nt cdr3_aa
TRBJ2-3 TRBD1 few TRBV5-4 TGTGCCAGCAGCCGGCCCGGGACAGGGCGATCAGATACGCAGTATTTT CASSRPGTGRSDTQYF
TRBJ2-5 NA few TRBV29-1 TGCAGCGTCGTAAGGACAGACCAAGAGACCCAGTACTTC CSVVRTDQETQYF
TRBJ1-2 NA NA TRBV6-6 TGTGCCAGCAGTTACGCGCAGGGCTATGGCTACACCTTC CASSYAQGYGYTF
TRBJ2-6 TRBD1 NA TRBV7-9 TGTGCCAGCAGCTTAGGGACAGGAACCCTCTCTGGGGCCAACGTCCTGACTTTC CASSLGTGTLSGANVLTF
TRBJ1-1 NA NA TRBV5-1 TGCGCCAGCAGCTTGGTTGCAGGGGCGAACACTGAAGCTTTCTTT CASSLVAGANTEAFF
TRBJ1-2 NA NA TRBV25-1 TGTGCCAGCAGCGAATGGGGCATCTATGGCTACACCTTC CASSEWGIYGYTF
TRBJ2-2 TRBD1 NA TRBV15 TGTGCCACCAGCATGGACAGGAGCACCGGGGAGCTGTTTTTT CATSMDRSTGELFF
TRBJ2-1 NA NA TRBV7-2 TGTGCCAGCAGCTTATTAGGACTGGATTACAATGAGCAGTTCTTC CASSLLGLDYNEQFF
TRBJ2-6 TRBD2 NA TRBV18 TGTGCCAGCTCACCCACAGCGGGGTCTGGGGCCAACGTCCTGACTTTC CASSPTAGSGANVLTF
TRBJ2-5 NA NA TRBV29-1 TGCAGCGTTGTGACATTCTCGGTGATATTGGAAGTTGCCCAGTACTTC CSVVTFSVILEVAQYF
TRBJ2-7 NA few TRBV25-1 TGTGCCAGCAGTGGGGAGCGGCCCTCAGCCTACGAGCAGTACTTC CASSGERPSAYEQYF
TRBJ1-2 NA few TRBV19 TGTGCCGTAACCAAACGGGGTTGGGCCGGGGGCTACACCTTC CAVTKRGWAGGYTF
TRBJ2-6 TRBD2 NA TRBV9 TGTGCCAGCAGCGTAGCTGGGGGGGCTGGGGCCAACGTCCTGACTTTC CASSVAGGAGANVLTF
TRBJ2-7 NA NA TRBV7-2 TGTGCCAGCAGCTTAGCGACGGGAGAGCCCTCCTACGAGCAGTACTTC CASSLATGEPSYEQYF
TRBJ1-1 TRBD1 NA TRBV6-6 TGTGCCAGCTCGGGACAGATGAACACTGAAGCTTTCTTT CASSGQMNTEAFF
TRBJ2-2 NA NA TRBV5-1 TGCGCCAGCAGCTTGGGAGCTAGGACAGACACCGGGGAGCTGTTTTTT CASSLGARTDTGELFF
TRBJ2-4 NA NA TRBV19 TGTGCCAGTAGTATTACTGGGGCAGGGGCCAAAAACATTCAGTACTTC CASSITGAGAKNIQYF
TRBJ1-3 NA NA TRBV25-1 TGTGCCAGCAGTGAATGGGACTTCTCTGGAAACACCATATATTTT CASSEWDFSGNTIYF
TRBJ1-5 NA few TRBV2 TGTGCCAGCAGACTCGAGAGCAATCAGCCCCAGCATTTT CASRLESNQPQHF
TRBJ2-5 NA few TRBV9 TGTGCCAGCAGCTCCGGGGGTAGCAGAGAGACCCAGTACTTC CASSSGGSRETQYF
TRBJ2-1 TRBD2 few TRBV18 TGTGCCAGCTCCCCCGCTGGGGGGGAGTTCAACAATGAGCAGTTCTTC CASSPAGGEFNNEQFF
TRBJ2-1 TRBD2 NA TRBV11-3 TGTGCCAGCAGCATAAATAGCGGGTACAATGAGCAGTTCTTC CASSINSGYNEQFF
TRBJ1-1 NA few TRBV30 TGTGCCTGGAGTTTGGGGGGGAACACTGAAGCTTTCTTT CAWSLGGNTEAFF
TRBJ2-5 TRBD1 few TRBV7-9 TGTGCCAGCAGGTCACAGGGGCAAGAGACCCAGTACTTC CASRSQGQETQYF
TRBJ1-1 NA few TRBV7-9 TGTGCCAGCAGCCCCGGGGGTATGGGAGCTTTCTTT CASSPGGMGAFF
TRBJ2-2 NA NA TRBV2 TGTGCCAGCAGTCCCAATTTGTTCGGGGAGCTGTTTTTT CASSPNLFGELFF
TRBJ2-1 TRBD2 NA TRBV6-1 TGTGCCAGCAGTGAAGGACTAGCGAATGAGCAGTTCTTC CASSEGLANEQFF
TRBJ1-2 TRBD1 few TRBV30 TGTGCCTGGAGTATGCCGACAGGGGTAGGCTATGGCTACACCTTC CAWSMPTGVGYGYTF
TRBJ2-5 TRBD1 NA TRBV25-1 TGTGCCAGCAGTGAATACCCCGGACAGGGCTGGGTAGAGACCCAGTACTTC CASSEYPGQGWVETQYF
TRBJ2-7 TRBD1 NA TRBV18 TGTGCCAGCTCACCTAGGACAGGGGTGTTCGACGAGCAGTACTTC CASSPRTGVFDEQYF
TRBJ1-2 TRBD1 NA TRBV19 TGTGCCAGTACCCAGAGGGGGACAGGAGACTATGGCTACACCTTC CASTQRGTGDYGYTF
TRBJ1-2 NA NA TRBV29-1 TGCAGCGTTGAGACCCGGGGTCCCAACTATGGCTACACCTTC CSVETRGPNYGYTF
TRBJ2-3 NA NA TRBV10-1 TGCGCCAGCAGTGAGTCGGGGCTAGTAGGCACAGATACGCAGTATTTT CASSESGLVGTDTQYF
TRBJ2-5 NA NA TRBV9 TGTGCCAGCAGCGCCAATGGACAGAAAGAGACCCAGTACTTC CASSANGQKETQYF
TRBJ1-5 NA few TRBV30 TGTGCCTGGAGAGGAGGGTCGGAGCCCCAGCATTTT CAWRGGSEPQHF
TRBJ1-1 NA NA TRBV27 TGTGCCACCCAGGGAGGGGGAGGGTCGCGAGCTTTCTTT CATQGGGGSRAFF
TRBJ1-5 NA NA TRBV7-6 TGTGCCAGCAGCTCGGGTTGGAATCAGCCCCAGCATTTT CASSSGWNQPQHF
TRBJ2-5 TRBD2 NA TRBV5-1 TGCGCCAGCCGGGTAGCGGGAGCGGATGAGACCCAGTACTTC CASRVAGADETQYF
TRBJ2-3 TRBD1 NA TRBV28 TGTGCCAGCAGTTTAATGGGACAGGGGACGAGCACAGATACGCAGTATTTT CASSLMGQGTSTDTQYF
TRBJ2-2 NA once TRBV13 TGTGCCAGCAGCTTGAGGGATTTTAGGGAGCTGTTTTTT CASSLRDFRELFF
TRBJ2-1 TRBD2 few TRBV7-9 TGTGCCAGCAGCTTTAAGGGGCGGGAGCGTGAGCAGTTCTTC CASSFKGREREQFF
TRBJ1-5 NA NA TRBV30 TGTGCCTGGAGCCGAGGGGAGGTTCAGCCCCAGCATTTT CAWSRGEVQPQHF
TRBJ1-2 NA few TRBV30 TGTGCCTGGAGTGTACGTGCGAACTATGGCTACACCTTC CAWSVRANYGYTF
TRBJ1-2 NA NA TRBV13 TGTGCCAGCAGCGCGGGACCCTATGGCTACACCTTC CASSAGPYGYTF
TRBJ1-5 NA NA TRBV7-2 TGTGCCAGCAGTCCCAGGGGCGGCGGGCAGCCCCAGCATTTT CASSPRGGGQPQHF
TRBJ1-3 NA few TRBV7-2 TGTGCCAGCAGCACCACTCCAGGGGGAAACACCATATATTTT CASSTTPGGNTIYF
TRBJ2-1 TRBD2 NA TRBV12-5 TGTGCTAGTGGTTTCCTGGGGGGTCCGGGACTAGCGGATAGCTCCTACAATGAGCAGTTCTTC CASGFLGGPGLADSSYNEQFF
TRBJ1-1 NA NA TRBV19 TGTGCCAGTAGCCCCGTACGGGGTGACACTGAAGCTTTCTTT CASSPVRGDTEAFF
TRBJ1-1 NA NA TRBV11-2 TGTGCCAGCAGCTTAAGGTCCGATTCCCTTCGGGTCACTGAAGCTTTCTTT CASSLRSDSLRVTEAFF
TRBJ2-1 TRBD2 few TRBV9 TGTGCCAGCAGCGGGAGTAGCGGGAGCTACTACAATGAGCAGTTCTTC CASSGSSGSYYNEQFF